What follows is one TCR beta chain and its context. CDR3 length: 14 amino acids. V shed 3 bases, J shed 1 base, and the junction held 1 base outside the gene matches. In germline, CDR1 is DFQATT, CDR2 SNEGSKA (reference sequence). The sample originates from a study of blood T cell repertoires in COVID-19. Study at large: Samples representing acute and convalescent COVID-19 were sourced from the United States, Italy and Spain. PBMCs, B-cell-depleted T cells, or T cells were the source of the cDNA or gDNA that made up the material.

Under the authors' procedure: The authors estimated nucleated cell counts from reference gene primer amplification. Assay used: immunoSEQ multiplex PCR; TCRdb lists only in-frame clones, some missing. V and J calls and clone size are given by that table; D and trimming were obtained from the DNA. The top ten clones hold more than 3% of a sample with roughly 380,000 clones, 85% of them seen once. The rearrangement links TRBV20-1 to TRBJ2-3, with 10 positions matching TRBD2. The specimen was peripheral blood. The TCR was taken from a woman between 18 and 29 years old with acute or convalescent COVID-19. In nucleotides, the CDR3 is TGCAGTGCTAGTCTAGCGGGGGGCACAGATACGCAGTATTTT. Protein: CSASLAGGTDTQYF.